This T cell receptor (beta chain) stems from a study of cytomegalovirus exposure and HLA in healthy donors. The PCR had 60 Vbeta and 13 Jbeta primers. The assay was immunoSEQ multiplex PCR, and TCRdb's table has in-frame clones only and misses some. This sample carries around 200,000 clones, roughly 79% of them seen once, and the ten largest clones take approximately 2.1%. As to this clone: Its antigen is still unknown.

Study results and caveats: A later analysis showed TCR association rates differing by HLA locus, peaking at DRB1 and lowest at HLA-C. Altogether, some 170 TCR beta chains were recorded as cytomegalovirus-associated. Presence/absence analyses took donor sequencing depth as roughly uniform.

Trimming took 8 bases from V and 1 from J, leaving 12 bases between them. The germline CDR1 and CDR2 sequences are MDHEN and SYDVKM. The CDR3 has 14 amino acids. This clonotype was obtained from a man in his thirties or forties in good health and CMV-seronegative. Material: PBMCs. This rearrangement joins TRBV28 to TRBJ1-5; D is ambiguous. The CDR3 sequence is CASARLESNQPQHF. The CDR3, as DNA: TGTGCCAGCGCGCGATTAGAAAGCAATCAGCCCCAGCATTTT.